This record covers a single T cell receptor beta chain. The data stem from a study of T cell changes during pregnancy in multiple sclerosis. CDR3 size: 14 residues. Germline-derived CDR1 and CDR2 are LNHDA and SQIVND (reference sequence). V shed 5 bases, J shed 4 bases, and the junction held 3 bases outside the gene matches. The protocol was immunoSEQ multiplex PCR, while the TCRdb copy is restricted to in-frame clones and leaves out a portion. The sample consists of some 97,000 clones, approximately 94% of them appearing once. The V and J genes are TRBV19 and TRBJ2-2, with 8 bases aligning to TRBD2. The receptor was isolated from a female donor with multiple sclerosis, enrolled in a pregnancy study. The material was peripheral blood, obtained before pregnancy. The CDR3 DNA reads as TGTGCCAGTAGTTCGGGAGGGCCCACCGGGGAGCTGTTTTTT. Its translation is CASSSGGPTGELFF.